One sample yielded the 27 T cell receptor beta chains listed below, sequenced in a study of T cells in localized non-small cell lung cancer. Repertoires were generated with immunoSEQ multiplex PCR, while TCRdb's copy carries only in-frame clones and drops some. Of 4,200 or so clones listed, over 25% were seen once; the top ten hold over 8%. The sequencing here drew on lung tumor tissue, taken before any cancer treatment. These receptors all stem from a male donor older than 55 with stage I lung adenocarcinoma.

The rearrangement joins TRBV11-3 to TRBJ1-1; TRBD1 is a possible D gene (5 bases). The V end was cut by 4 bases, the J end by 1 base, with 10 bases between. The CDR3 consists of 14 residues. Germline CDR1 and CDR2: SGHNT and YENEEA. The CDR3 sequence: CASSYRLGNTEAFF. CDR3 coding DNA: TGTGCCAGCAGCTACAGGCTAGGGAACACTGAAGCTTTCTTT.

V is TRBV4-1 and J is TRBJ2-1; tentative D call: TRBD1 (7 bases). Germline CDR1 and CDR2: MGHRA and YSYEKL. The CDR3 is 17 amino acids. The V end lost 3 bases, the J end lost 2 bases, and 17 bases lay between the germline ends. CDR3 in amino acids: CASSQSSGGRTYNEQFF. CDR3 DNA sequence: TGCGCCAGCAGCCAGTCCTCAGGGGGGCGGACCTACAATGAGCAGTTCTTC.

The CDR3 loop is CASRTGQGLHQPQHF. CDR3 bases: TGTGCCAGTAGAACTGGACAGGGACTACATCAGCCCCAGCATTTT. The V gene is TRBV19, the J gene TRBJ1-5; 8 nucleotides align to TRBD1. Germline loops: CDR1 LNHDA, CDR2 SQIVND (reference sequence). J was trimmed by 5 bases and V by 6 bases; bases with no gene match: 9. There are 15 residues in the CDR3.

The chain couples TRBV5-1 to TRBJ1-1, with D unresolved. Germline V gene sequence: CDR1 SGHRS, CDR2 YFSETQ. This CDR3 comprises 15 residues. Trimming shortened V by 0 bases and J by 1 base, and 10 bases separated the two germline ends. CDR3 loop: CASSLEWGGNTEAFF. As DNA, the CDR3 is TGCGCCAGCAGCTTGGAGTGGGGAGGGAACACTGAAGCTTTCTTT.

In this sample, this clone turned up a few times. CDR3 coding DNA: TGTGCCAGCAGTTTACTAGCGGGGGAGTTTGGGGAGCAGTACTTC. Amino acids: CASSLLAGEFGEQYF. This rearrangement joins TRBV11-3 to TRBJ2-7; 11 bases are a match to TRBD2. There are 15 residues in the CDR3. V shed 6 bases, J shed 7 bases, and the junction held 11 bases outside the gene matches. Germline CDR1 reads SGHNT; CDR2 reads YENEEA.

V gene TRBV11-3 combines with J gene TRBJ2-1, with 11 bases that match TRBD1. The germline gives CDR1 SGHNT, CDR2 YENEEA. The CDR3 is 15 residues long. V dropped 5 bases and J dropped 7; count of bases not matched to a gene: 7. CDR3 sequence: CASSPGQGVRNEQFF. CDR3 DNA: TGTGCCAGCAGCCCGGGACAGGGGGTAAGGAATGAGCAGTTCTTC.

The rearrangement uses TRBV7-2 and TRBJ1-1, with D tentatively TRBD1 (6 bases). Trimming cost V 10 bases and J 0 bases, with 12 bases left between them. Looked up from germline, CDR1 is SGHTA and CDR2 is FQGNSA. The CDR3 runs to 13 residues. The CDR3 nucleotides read TGTGCCACTAAGGGGGGTCTGAACACTGAAGCTTTCTTT. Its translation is CATKGGLNTEAFF.

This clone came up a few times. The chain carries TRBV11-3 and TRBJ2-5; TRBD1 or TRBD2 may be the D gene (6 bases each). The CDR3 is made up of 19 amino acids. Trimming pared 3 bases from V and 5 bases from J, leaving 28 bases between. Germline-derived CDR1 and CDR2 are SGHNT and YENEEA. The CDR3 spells CASSLESPRLAQGGETQYF. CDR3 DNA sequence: TGTGCCAGCAGCTTGGAATCCCCCCGGCTGGCGCAAGGGGGGGAGACCCAGTACTTC.

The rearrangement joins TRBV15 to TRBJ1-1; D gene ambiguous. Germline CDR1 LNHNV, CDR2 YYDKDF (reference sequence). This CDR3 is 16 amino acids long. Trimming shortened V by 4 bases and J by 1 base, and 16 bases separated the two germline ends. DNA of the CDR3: TGTGCCACCAGCAAGGACGGATACCTAGGGAACACTGAAGCTTTCTTT. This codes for CATSKDGYLGNTEAFF.

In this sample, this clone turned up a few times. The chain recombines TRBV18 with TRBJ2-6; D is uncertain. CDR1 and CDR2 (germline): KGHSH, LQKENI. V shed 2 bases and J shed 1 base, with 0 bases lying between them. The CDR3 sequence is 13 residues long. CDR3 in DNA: TGTGCCAGCTCACCATCTGGGGCCAACGTCCTGACTTTC. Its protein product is CASSPSGANVLTF.

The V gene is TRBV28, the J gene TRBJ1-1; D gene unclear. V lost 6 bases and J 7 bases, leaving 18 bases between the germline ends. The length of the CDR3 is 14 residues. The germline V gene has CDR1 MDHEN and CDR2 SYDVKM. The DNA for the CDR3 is TGTGCCAGCAGGCGGTCCGGGCAGGCGGATGAAGCTTTCTTT. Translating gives CASRRSGQADEAFF.

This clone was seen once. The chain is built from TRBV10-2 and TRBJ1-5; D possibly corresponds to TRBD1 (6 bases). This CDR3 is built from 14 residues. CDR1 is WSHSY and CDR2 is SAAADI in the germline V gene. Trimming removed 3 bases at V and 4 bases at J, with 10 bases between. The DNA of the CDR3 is TGCGCCAGCAGTGAAGGGGGGGCGAATCAGCCCCAGCATTTT. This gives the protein CASSEGGANQPQHF.

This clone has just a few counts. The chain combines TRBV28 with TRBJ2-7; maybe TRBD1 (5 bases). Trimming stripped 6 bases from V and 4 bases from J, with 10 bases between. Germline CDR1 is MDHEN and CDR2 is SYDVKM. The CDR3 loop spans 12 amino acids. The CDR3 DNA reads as TGTGCCAGCAGGACAGACAGATACGAGCAGTACTTC. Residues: CASRTDRYEQYF.

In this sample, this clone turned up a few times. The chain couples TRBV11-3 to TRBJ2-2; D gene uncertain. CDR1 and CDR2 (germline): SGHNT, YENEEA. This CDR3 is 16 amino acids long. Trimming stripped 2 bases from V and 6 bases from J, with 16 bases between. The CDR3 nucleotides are TGTGCCAGCAGCTTACCAACCCGAACTCTCTCCGGGGAGCTGTTTTTT. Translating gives CASSLPTRTLSGELFF.

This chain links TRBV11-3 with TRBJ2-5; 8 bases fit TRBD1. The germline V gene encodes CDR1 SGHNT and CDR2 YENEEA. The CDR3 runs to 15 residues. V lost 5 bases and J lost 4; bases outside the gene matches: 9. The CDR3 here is CASSTLQGVGETQYF. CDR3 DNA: TGTGCCAGCAGCACACTACAGGGGGTCGGAGAGACCCAGTACTTC.

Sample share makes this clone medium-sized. The chain's CDR3 is CASSITNNQAQHF. The CDR3 DNA reads as TGTGCCAGTAGTATAACAAATAACCAGGCCCAGCATTTT. V and J are TRBV19 and TRBJ1-5; D is unclear. This CDR3 spans 13 amino acids. V lost 2 bases and J 11 bases, leaving 13 bases between the germline ends. CDR1 LNHDA and CDR2 SQIVND come from the germline V gene (reference sequence).

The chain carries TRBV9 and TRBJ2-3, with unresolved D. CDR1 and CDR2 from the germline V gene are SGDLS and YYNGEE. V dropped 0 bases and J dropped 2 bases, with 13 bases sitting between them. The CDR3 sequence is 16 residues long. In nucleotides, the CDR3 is TGTGCCAGCAGCGTAGGCGAGGTCCTAACCACAGATACGCAGTATTTT. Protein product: CASSVGEVLTTDTQYF.

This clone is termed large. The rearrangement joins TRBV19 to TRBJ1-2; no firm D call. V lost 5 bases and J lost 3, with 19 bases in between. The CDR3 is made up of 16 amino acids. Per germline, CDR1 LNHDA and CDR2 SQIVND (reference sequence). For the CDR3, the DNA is TGTGCCAGTAGTTCCTTCGCCAGTCGGATCCACTATGGCTACACCTTC. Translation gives CASSSFASRIHYGYTF. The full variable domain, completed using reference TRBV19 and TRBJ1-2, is DGGITQSPKYLFRKEGQNVTLSCEQNLNHDAMYWYRQDPGQGLRLIYYSQIVNDFQKGDIAEGYSVSREKKESFPLTVTSAQKNPTAFYLCASSSFASRIHYGYTFGSGTRLTVV.

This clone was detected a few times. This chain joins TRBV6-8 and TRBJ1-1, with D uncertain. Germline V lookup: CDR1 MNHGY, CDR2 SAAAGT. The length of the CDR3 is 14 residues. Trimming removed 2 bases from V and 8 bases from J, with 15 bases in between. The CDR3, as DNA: TGTGCCAGCAGTTACAGCTATCTTGGGGAGGAAGCTTTCTTT. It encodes CASSYSYLGEEAFF.

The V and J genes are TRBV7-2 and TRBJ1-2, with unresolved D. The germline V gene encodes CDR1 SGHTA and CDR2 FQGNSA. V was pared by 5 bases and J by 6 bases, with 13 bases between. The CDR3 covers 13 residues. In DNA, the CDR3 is TGTGCCAGCAGCCCTAATGAGTTCCATGGCTACACCTTC. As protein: CASSPNEFHGYTF.

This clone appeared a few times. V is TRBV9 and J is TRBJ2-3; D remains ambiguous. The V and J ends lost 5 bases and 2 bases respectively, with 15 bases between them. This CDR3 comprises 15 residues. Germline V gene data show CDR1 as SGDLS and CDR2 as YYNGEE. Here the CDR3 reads CASSEMGENTDTQYF. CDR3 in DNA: TGTGCCAGCAGTGAAATGGGCGAGAACACAGATACGCAGTATTTT.

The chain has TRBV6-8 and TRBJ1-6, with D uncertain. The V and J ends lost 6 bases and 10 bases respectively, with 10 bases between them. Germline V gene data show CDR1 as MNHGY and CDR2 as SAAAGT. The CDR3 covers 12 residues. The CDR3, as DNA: TGTGCCAGCAGCCTCAGGAACTCACCCCTCCACTTT. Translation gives CASSLRNSPLHF.

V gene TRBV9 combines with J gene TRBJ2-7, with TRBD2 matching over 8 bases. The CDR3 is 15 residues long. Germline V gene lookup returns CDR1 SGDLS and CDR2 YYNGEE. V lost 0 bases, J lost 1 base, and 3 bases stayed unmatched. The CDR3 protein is CASSVGAGGSYEQYF. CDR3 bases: TGTGCCAGCAGCGTAGGCGCGGGGGGTTCCTACGAGCAGTACTTC.

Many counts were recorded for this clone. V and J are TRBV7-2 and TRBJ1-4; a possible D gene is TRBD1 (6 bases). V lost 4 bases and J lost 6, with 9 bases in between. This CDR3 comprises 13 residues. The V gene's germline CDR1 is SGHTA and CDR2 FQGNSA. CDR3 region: CASSSGQYEKLFF. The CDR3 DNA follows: TGTGCCAGCAGCTCAGGACAGTATGAAAAACTGTTTTTT.

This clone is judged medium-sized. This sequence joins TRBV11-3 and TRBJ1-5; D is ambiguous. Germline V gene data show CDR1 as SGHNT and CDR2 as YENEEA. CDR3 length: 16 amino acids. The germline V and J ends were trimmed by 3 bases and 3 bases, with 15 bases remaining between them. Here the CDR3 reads CASSLALGRNNQPQHF. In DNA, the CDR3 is TGTGCCAGCAGCTTGGCTCTTGGGAGGAACAATCAGCCCCAGCATTTT.

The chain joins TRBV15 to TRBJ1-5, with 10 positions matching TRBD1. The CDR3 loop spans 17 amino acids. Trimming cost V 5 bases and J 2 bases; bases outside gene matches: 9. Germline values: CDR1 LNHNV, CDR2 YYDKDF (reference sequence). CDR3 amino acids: CATSVPGTGAGNQPQHF. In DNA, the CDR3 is TGTGCCACCAGCGTCCCCGGGACAGGGGCCGGCAATCAGCCCCAGCATTTT.

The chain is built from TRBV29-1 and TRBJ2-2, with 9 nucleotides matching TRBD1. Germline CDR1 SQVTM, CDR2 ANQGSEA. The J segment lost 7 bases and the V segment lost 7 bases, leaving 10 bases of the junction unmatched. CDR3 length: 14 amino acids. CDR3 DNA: TGCAGCGCGGGGACAGGGAACCGAGTCGGGGAGCTGTTTTTT. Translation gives CSAGTGNRVGELFF.